This entry is about one T cell receptor beta chain. Its antigen remains unknown. V was pared by 0 bases and J by 7 bases, with 10 bases between. There are 13 residues in the CDR3. The germline CDR1 and CDR2 sequences are SGHRS and YFSETQ. This sample is drawn from a study of cytomegalovirus exposure and HLA in healthy donors. Study findings and constraints: Later analysis suggested most CMV-associated TCR beta chains were HLA-restricted.

Primers included in the PCR were 60 Vbeta and 13 Jbeta primers. TCRdb's copy holds only in-frame clones and misses some; the assay was immunoSEQ multiplex PCR. The data contain 150,000 or so clones, over 70% of them singletons. The receptor's source is a man over 45 in good health and CMV-seropositive. This chain joins TRBV5-1 and TRBJ1-2, with D perhaps TRBD1 (6 bases). Sequences were obtained from PBMCs. CDR3 amino acids: CASSLDRVSGYTF. The CDR3, as DNA: TGCGCCAGCAGCTTGGACAGGGTTAGTGGCTACACCTTC.